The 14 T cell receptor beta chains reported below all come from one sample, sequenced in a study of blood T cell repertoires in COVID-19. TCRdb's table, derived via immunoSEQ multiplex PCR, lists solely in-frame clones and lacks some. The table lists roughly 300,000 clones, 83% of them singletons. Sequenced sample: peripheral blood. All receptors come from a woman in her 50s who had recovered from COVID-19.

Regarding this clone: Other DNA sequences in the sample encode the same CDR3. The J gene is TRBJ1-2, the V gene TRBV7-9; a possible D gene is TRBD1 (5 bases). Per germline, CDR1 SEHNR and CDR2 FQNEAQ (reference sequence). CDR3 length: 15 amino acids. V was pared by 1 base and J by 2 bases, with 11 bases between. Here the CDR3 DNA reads TGTGCCAGCAGCTTAGGATCAGCAGGGAACTATGGCTACACCTTC. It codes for CASSLGSAGNYGYTF.

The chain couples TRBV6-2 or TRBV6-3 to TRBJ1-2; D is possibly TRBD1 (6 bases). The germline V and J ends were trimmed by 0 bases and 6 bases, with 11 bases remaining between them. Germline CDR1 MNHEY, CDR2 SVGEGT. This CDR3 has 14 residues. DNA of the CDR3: TGTGCCAGCAGTTACTCGCACGAGGGGGATGGCTACACCTTC. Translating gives CASSYSHEGDGYTF.

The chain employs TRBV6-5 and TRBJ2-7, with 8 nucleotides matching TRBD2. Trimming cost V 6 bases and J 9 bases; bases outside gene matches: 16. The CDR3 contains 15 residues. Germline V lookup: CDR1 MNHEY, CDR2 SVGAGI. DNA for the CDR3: TGTGCCAGCAGACTTCGACTAGCGTTCGGGTTAGGGCAGTACTTC. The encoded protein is CASRLRLAFGLGQYF.

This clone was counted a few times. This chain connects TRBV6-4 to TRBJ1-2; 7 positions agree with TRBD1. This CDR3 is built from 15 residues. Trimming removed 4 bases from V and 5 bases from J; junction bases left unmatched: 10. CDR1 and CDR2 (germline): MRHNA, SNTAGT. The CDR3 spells CASSVGPGQQYGYTF. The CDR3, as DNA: TGTGCCAGCAGTGTCGGACCGGGACAGCAGTATGGCTACACCTTC.

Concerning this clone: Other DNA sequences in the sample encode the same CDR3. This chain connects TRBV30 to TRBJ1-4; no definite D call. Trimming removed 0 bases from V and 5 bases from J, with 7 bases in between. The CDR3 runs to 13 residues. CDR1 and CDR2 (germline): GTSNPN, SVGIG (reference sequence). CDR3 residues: CAWSVRENEKLFF. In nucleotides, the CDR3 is TGTGCCTGGAGTGTCCGGGAGAATGAAAAACTGTTTTTT.

The CDR3 DNA is TGTGCCAGCAGCTACGACAGGGCCAGTACTGAAGCTTTCTTT. Its translation: CASSYDRASTEAFF. This chain uses TRBV7-9 with TRBJ1-1, with 7 bases fitting TRBD1. J gave up 5 bases and V 4 bases, and 7 bases lay outside the gene matches. The CDR3 extends over 14 amino acids. Germline CDR1 is SEHNR and CDR2 is FQNEAQ (reference sequence).

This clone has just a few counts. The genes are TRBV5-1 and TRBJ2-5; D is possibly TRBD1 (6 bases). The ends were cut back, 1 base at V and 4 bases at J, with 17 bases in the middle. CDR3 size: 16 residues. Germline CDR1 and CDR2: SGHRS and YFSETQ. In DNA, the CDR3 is TGCGCCAGCAGCTTGACCCCAACAGGGAGAGGAGAGACCCAGTACTTC. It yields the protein CASSLTPTGRGETQYF.

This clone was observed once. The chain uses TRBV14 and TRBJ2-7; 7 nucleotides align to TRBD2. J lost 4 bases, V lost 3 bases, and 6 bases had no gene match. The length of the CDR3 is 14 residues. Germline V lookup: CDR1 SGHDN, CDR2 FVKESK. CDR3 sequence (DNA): TGTGCCAGCAGCCAGAGCGGGGAGTTTTACGAGCAGTACTTC. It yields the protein CASSQSGEFYEQYF.

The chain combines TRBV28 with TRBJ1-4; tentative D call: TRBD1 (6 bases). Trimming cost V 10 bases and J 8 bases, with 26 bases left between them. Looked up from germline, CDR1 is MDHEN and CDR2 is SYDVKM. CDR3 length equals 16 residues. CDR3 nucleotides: TGTGCCACACAATCAAGGGGGTTCAACTTAAGGGAAAAACTGTTTTTT. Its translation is CATQSRGFNLREKLFF.

The CDR3 DNA reads TGTGCCAGCAGCGTAGCTACCCAGGCCTACTATGGCTACACCTTC. Protein sequence: CASSVATQAYYGYTF. The chain has TRBV9 and TRBJ1-2; D call uncertain. The CDR3 loop spans 15 amino acids. The V end was cut by 0 bases, the J end by 3 bases, with 12 bases between. In germline, CDR1 is SGDLS, CDR2 YYNGEE.

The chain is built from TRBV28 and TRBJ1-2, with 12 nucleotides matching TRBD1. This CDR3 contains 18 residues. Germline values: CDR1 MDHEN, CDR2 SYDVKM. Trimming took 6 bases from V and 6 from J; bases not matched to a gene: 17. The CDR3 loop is CASRGPSGQGAQSHGYTF. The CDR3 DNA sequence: TGTGCCAGCAGGGGGCCCTCGGGACAGGGGGCGCAAAGCCATGGCTACACCTTC.

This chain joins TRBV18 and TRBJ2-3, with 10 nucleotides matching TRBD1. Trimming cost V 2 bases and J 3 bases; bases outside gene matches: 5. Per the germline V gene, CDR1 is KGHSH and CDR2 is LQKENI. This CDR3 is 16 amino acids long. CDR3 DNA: TGTGCCAGCTCACCAGCCGGGACAGGGGAGACAGATACGCAGTATTTT. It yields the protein CASSPAGTGETDTQYF.

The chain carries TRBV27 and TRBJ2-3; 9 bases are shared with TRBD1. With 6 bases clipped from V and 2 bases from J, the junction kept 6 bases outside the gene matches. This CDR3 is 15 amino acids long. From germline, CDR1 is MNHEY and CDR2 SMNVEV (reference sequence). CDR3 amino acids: CASRRDRASTDTQYF. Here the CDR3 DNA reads TGTGCCAGCAGGAGGGACAGGGCTTCCACAGATACGCAGTATTTT.

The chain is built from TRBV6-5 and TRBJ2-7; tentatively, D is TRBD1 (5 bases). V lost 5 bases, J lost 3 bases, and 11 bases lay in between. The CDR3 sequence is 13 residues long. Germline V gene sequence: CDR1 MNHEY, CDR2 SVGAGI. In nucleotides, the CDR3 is TGTGCCAGCAGTAAAACGACAGTCTACGAGCAGTACTTC. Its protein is CASSKTTVYEQYF.